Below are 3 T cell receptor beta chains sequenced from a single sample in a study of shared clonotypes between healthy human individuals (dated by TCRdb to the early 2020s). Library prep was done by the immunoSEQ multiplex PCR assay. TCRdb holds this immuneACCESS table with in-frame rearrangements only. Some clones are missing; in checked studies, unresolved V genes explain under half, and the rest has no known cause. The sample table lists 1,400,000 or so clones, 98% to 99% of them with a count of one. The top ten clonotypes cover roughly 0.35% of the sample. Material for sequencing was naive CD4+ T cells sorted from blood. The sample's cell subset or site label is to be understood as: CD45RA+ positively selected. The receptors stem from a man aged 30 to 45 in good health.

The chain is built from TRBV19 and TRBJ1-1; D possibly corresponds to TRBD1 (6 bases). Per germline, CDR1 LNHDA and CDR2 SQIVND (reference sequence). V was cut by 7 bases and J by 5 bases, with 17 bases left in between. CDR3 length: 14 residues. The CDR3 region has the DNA TGTGCCAGTACCGATCTTGGGGGGCGGACTGAAGCTTTCTTT. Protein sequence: CASTDLGGRTEAFF.

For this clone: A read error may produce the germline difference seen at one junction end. The CDR3 bases are TGTGCTAGCAGCTCGGGTCCTGTGGGCTCGAACACCGGGGAGCTGTTTTTT. Its translation is CASSSGPVGSNTGELFF. The V and J genes are TRBV7-7 and TRBJ2-2, with D hard to call. Germline V CDR1 and CDR2: SSHAT, FNYEAQ (reference sequence). This CDR3 has 17 residues.

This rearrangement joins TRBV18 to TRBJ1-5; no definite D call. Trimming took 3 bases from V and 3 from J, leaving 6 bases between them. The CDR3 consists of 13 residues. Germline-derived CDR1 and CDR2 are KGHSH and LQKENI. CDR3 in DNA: TGTGCCAGCTCACCCCAGAACAATCAGCCCCAGCATTTT. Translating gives CASSPQNNQPQHF. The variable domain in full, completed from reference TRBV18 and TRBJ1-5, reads NAGVMQNPRHLVRRRGQEARLRCSPMKGHSHVYWYRQLPEEGLKFMVYLQKENIIDESGMPKERFSAEFPKEGPSILRIQQVVRGDSAAYFCASSPQNNQPQHFGDGTRLSIL.